Presented here are 26 T cell receptor beta chains from one specimen sequenced in a study of T cell repertoires in cytomegalovirus infection. MiXCR was run by TCRdb on the reads, yielding one entry per CDR3 protein. Seen here are around 530,000 distinct CDR3 sequences, 15% to 20% observed once, and the top ten hold 20% to 30%. Sequencing was performed on CD8+ T cells from PBMCs. The receptor set was obtained from a human donor in good health (CMV status not recorded). Some clones in this sample may be carry-over from other donors' samples.

This clonotype was detected many times. This chain links TRBV7-8 with TRBJ2-1; 7 positions match TRBD1. Trimming took 5 bases from V and 2 from J; bases not matched to a gene: 6. The CDR3 is 15 amino acids. In germline, CDR1 is SGHVS, CDR2 FQNEAQ. CDR3 region: CASSPTGITYNEQFF. DNA for the CDR3: TGTGCCAGCAGCCCGACAGGGATTACCTACAATGAGCAGTTCTTC.

The chain has TRBV20-1 and TRBJ1-5, with D maybe TRBD1 (6 bases). The V gene's germline CDR1 is DFQATT and CDR2 SNEGSKA (reference sequence). V shed 2 bases and J shed 5 bases, with 22 bases lying between them. The CDR3 is made up of 17 amino acids. The CDR3 nucleotides are TGCAGTGCTAGACCAAAGATAATAGAGGCAGGGGATCAGCCCCAGCATTTT. Translation: CSARPKIIEAGDQPQHF.

The chain employs TRBV5-1 and TRBJ1-4; D is unresolved. From germline, CDR1 is SGHRS and CDR2 YFSETQ. With 0 bases removed from V and 4 bases from J, the gap between germline ends came to 13 bases. The CDR3 runs to 16 residues. DNA for the CDR3: TGCGCCAGCAGCTTGGAACCGGGGAGGGTTAATGAAAAACTGTTTTTT. Translating it yields CASSLEPGRVNEKLFF.

The genes are TRBV5-6 and TRBJ1-5; D gene ambiguous. This CDR3 has 15 amino acids. Germline CDR1 and CDR2: SGHDT and YYEEEE. V gave up 0 bases and J gave up 4 bases, with 11 bases separating them. DNA of the CDR3: TGTGCCAGCAGCTTGGCACTGGACGGGAATCAGCCCCAGCATTTT. Amino acids: CASSLALDGNQPQHF.

This clonotype has ten or more counts. The chain carries TRBV27 and TRBJ1-2; 7 bases fit TRBD1. With V trimmed by 0 bases and J by 2 bases, 6 bases remained unmatched. This CDR3 has 16 amino acids. The V gene's germline CDR1 is MNHEY and CDR2 SMNVEV (reference sequence). This chain's CDR3 is CASSLSVGQQNYGYTF. CDR3 in DNA: TGTGCCAGCAGTTTATCGGTGGGACAGCAGAACTATGGCTACACCTTC.

V gene TRBV5-4 combines with J gene TRBJ2-7; 11 bases are shared with TRBD1. Germline CDR1 is SGHNT and CDR2 is YYREEE (reference sequence). The CDR3 spans 14 residues. V was pared by 3 bases and J by 3 bases, with 2 bases of the junction left unmatched. The CDR3 bases are TGTGCCAGCAGCTGGGGGACAGGGGGCTACGAGCAGTACTTC. Translation: CASSWGTGGYEQYF.

This clonotype was detected many times. The chain recombines TRBV7-3 with TRBJ2-2, with D possibly TRBD2 on 5 matching bases. V dropped 0 bases and J dropped 3 bases, with 5 bases sitting between them. Germline V gives CDR1 SGHTA, CDR2 FQGTGA. CDR3 length: 14 amino acids. The CDR3 coding sequence is TGTGCCAGCAGCTTAACCGGGGACACCGGGGAGCTGTTTTTT. As protein: CASSLTGDTGELFF.

The chain carries TRBV9 and TRBJ1-1, with TRBD1 as a possible D gene (5 bases). Germline assignment: CDR1 SGDLS and CDR2 YYNGEE. Trimming pared 0 bases from V and 1 base from J, leaving 13 bases between. The CDR3 spans 16 residues. The CDR3 sequence: CASSVGAVGTNTEAFF. In DNA, the CDR3 is TGTGCCAGCAGCGTAGGGGCGGTAGGGACGAACACTGAAGCTTTCTTT.

This clonotype was found many times. The DNA of the CDR3 is TGTGCCAGCAGCTCCCGGACTAGCGGGAGGGCAAATGAGCAGTTCTTC. This encodes CASSSRTSGRANEQFF. The chain couples TRBV7-9 to TRBJ2-1; 15 bases align to TRBD2. V trimming: 4 bases; J trimming: 7 bases; junction bases outside the gene matches: 5. This CDR3 is built from 16 residues. Germline CDR1 SEHNR, CDR2 FQNEAQ (reference sequence).

There are many counts of this clonotype. This sequence joins TRBV24-1 and TRBJ1-5; the D is unclear. From germline, CDR1 is KGHDR and CDR2 SFDVKD. V lost 0 bases to trimming and J lost 7 bases, with 15 bases between them. This CDR3 is 16 amino acids long. CDR3 protein: CATSDLETPPGQPQHF. DNA for the CDR3: TGTGCCACCAGTGATTTGGAGACTCCTCCGGGGCAGCCCCAGCATTTT.

This sequence joins TRBV6-6 and TRBJ1-6; D is possibly TRBD1 (6 bases). The CDR3 extends over 14 amino acids. V lost 7 bases and J lost 2, with 9 bases in between. Per germline, CDR1 MNHNY and CDR2 SVGAGI (reference sequence). CDR3 region: CASNRVAYNSPLHF. The CDR3 bases are TGTGCCAGCAACAGGGTGGCCTATAATTCACCCCTCCACTTT.

This clonotype appeared many times. V is TRBV7-8 and J is TRBJ1-6, with D perhaps TRBD1 (6 bases). The germline CDR1 and CDR2 sequences are SGHVS and FQNEAQ. CDR3 length: 15 amino acids. The V end was cut by 1 base, the J end by 8 bases, with 12 bases between. CDR3 DNA sequence: TGTGCCAGCAGCTTAGTCCAGGGGTACCATTCACCCCTCCACTTT. Translating it yields CASSLVQGYHSPLHF.

The rearrangement links TRBV19 to TRBJ2-1, with D possibly TRBD1 on 6 matching bases. Germline V CDR1 and CDR2: LNHDA, SQIVND (reference sequence). V was clipped by 3 bases and J by 7 bases, with 16 bases between them. This CDR3 is built from 15 residues. CDR3 in DNA: TGTGCCAGTAGTATCCTAGTAGAAAGGGGGAATGAGCAGTTCTTC. It translates to CASSILVERGNEQFF. The full variable domain, with the rest looked up from reference TRBV19 and TRBJ2-1, is DGGITQSPKYLFRKEGQNVTLSCEQNLNHDAMYWYRQDPGQGLRLIYYSQIVNDFQKGDIAEGYSVSREKKESFPLTVTSAQKNPTAFYLCASSILVERGNEQFFGPGTRLTVL.

Regarding this clonotype: Its ends do not fully match the called genes, so a read error is possible. The J gene is TRBJ2-7, the V gene TRBV14; weak D call: TRBD2 (6 bases). The CDR3 covers 18 residues. CDR1 and CDR2 (germline): SGHDN, FVKESK. The CDR3 protein is CASSQDPYREGTDYVQYF. For the CDR3, the DNA is TGTGCCAGCAGCCAAGACCCCTACCGAGAGGGTACGGACTACGTGCAGTACTTC.

The rearrangement links TRBV5-1 to TRBJ2-1; perhaps D is TRBD1 or TRBD2 (5 bases each). V gave up 5 bases and J gave up 3 bases, with 15 bases separating them. CDR3 length equals 15 residues. CDR1 is SGHRS, CDR2 YFSETQ, per germline. The CDR3 DNA sequence: TGCGCCAGCAGGTATACCGGGGACCGCTACAATGAGCAGTTCTTC. Its translation is CASRYTGDRYNEQFF.

This clonotype came up many times. The rearrangement uses TRBV7-8 and TRBJ1-5; 7 bases align to TRBD1. Germline V gene data show CDR1 as SGHVS and CDR2 as FQNEAQ. The CDR3 has 13 amino acids. Trimming cost V 8 bases and J 5 bases; bases outside gene matches: 6. The CDR3 DNA reads as TGTGCCAGCTACAGAGGGGGCCATCAGCCCCAGCATTTT. Translated: CASYRGGHQPQHF.

About this clonotype itself: Possible read error: a much larger clone is one base away. As DNA, the CDR3 is TGTGCCAGCAGTTACTCGGCAATTTCGGGACTAGCGAGGAGGGACATTCAGTACTTC. Its protein is CASSYSAISGLARRDIQYF. The chain links TRBV6-8 to TRBJ2-4; the match to TRBD2 covers 10 bases. The CDR3 contains 19 residues. Germline CDR1 reads MNHGY; CDR2 reads SAAAGT. V gave up 0 bases and J gave up 8 bases; unmatched junction bases: 16.

The V call is TRBV5-4, the J call TRBJ1-1, with D uncertain. CDR1 is SGHNT, CDR2 YYREEE, per germline (reference sequence). V lost 5 bases, J lost 4 bases, and 12 bases lay in between. The CDR3 sequence is 13 residues long. The CDR3 loop is CASREPGGTEAFF. The CDR3 coding sequence is TGTGCCAGCAGGGAACCGGGAGGCACTGAAGCTTTCTTT.

This clonotype has a count of ten or more. The chain carries TRBV24-1 and TRBJ2-7; TRBD2 agrees at 9 bases. The germline CDR1 and CDR2 sequences are KGHDR and SFDVKD. The trim removed 5 bases at V and 3 bases at J, leaving 7 bases unmatched. The CDR3 is 15 amino acids. The CDR3, as DNA: TGTGCCACCAGTGCCGGACTAGCGTCAAGCTACGAGCAGTACTTC. It translates to CATSAGLASSYEQYF.

Remarks on this clonotype: At one of its ends the junction is not consistent with the germline gene, which may arise from a read error. The chain recombines TRBV20-1 with TRBJ2-3; D possibly matches TRBD1 or TRBD2 (5 bases each). Germline V gene data show CDR1 as DFQATT and CDR2 as SNEGSKA (reference sequence). This CDR3 comprises 15 residues. This CDR3 reads CSARGGWERIDAQYF. Written as DNA, the CDR3 is TGCAGTGCTAGAGGGGGGTGGGAGAGAATAGATGCGCAGTATTTT.

This sequence joins TRBV2 and TRBJ2-1; D remains unclear. With 7 bases removed from V and 15 bases from J, the gap between germline ends came to 13 bases. The germline V gene has CDR1 SNHLY and CDR2 FYNNEI. CDR3 length: 10 residues. The CDR3 coding sequence is TGTGCCAGCACCGGTAGAGTGGGGTTCTTC. Protein: CASTGRVGFF.

The chain has TRBV12-3 or TRBV12-4 and TRBJ1-1; 10 bases map to TRBD1. V lost 6 bases to trimming and J lost 2 bases; unmatched junction nucleotides: 6. The CDR3 runs to 15 residues. The CDR3 region has the DNA TGTGCCAGCAGGGACAGGGGGAGAAGAAACACTGAAGCTTTCTTT. Its translation: CASRDRGRRNTEAFF.

In its sample, this clonotype was seen many times. The rearrangement links TRBV7-9 to TRBJ2-5; 8 positions agree with TRBD2. CDR1 and CDR2 from the germline V gene are SEHNR and FQNEAQ (reference sequence). The CDR3 runs 16 residues. With V trimmed by 1 base and J by 3 bases, 7 bases remained unmatched. The CDR3 here is CASSLDPAGVKETQYF. In DNA form, the CDR3 reads TGTGCCAGCAGCTTAGACCCAGCGGGAGTCAAAGAGACCCAGTACTTC.

In regard to this clonotype: A much larger clone lies a single base off, so this may be a read error. The chain joins TRBV11-3 to TRBJ2-1; 10 nucleotides agree with TRBD1. The CDR3 runs 15 residues. Germline lookup yields CDR1 SGHNT and CDR2 YENEEA. The CDR3 protein is CASSFGTGVYNVQFF. CDR3 bases: TGTGCCAGCAGCTTCGGGACAGGGGTTTACAATGTGCAGTTCTTC.

This clonotype was observed a handful of times. J is TRBJ2-3 and V is TRBV27; 10 bases fit TRBD1. Germline CDR1 is MNHEY and CDR2 is SMNVEV (reference sequence). V gave up 5 bases and J gave up 3 bases; unmatched junction bases: 5. The CDR3 totals 15 residues. The CDR3: CASSGRDRGTDTQYF. CDR3 DNA: TGTGCCAGCAGTGGAAGGGACAGGGGTACAGATACGCAGTATTTT.

The J gene is TRBJ2-5, the V gene TRBV4-1; D call uncertain. The CDR3 runs 15 residues. Per the germline V gene, CDR1 is MGHRA and CDR2 is YSYEKL. V lost 4 bases, J lost 1 base, and 13 bases lay in between. The CDR3 DNA reads as TGCGCCAGCAGCCCTACCCCGACACCCCAAGAGACCCAGTACTTC. Residues: CASSPTPTPQETQYF.